These T cell receptor beta chains were read from a single sample in a study of shared clonotypes between healthy human individuals. Libraries were prepared by immunoSEQ multiplex PCR; TCRdb keeps only in-frame clonotypes and omits some of them. This sample has 1.5 million to 2.5 million clones; approximately 94% occur once, and the top ten carry around 1.2%. The source material was naive CD8+ T cells sorted from blood. The receptors derive from a man between 18 and 29 years old in good health. Both conserved end residues are trimmed from each CDR3. Each record gives: V gene, clone size, CDR3 protein. The listing skips clone size in some rows; elsewhere it reads once, few, many or a size class.

TRBV19,-,ASSIAGTNYNEQF
TRBV4-2,-,ASSHHLAGGPDTQY
TRBV29-1,-,SVEDWGKGEYNEQF
TRBV7-9,-,ASSFNDRESNEKLF
TRBV6-1,once,ASTRRGSSYEQY
TRBV11-2,-,ASSLEPRDRDLYGYT
TRBV6-6,-,ASSFLQGGPDRYT
TRBV4-3,once,ASSQESLLGGYEQY
TRBV7-9,-,ASSQDREETQY
TRBV28,-,ASSFGTLGYEQF
TRBV7-9,-,ASSTRGTEAF
TRBV7-9,once,ASRSQGEIHEQY
TRBV7-9,-,ASSFLETESYQETQY
TRBV27,-,ASSPLHQETQY
TRBV7-2,once,ASSFLKLETQY
TRBV4-1,-,ASSHGTSSYEQY
TRBV6-1,once,ASSEVGTGGYLVMETQY
TRBV5-4,-,ASSFALGTGSYEQY
TRBV7-9,-,ASSLGEEINEKLF
TRBV5-6,-,ASSTGLAGGPHYTDTQY
TRBV29-1,-,SVEDRDRGTDTQY
TRBV6-7,-,ASSDLTGGRMNTEAF
TRBV10-2,-,ASSELWGEDGYT
TRBV28,-,ASSWTGNSPLH
TRBV4-1,once,ASSQEGTGSGLF
TRBV7-9,-,ASSRPGSLYEQY
TRBV7-6,-,ASSNSGQGHSYEQY
TRBV7-9,-,ASSLESVNTEAF
TRBV11-2,-,ASSLDTNEKLF
TRBV25-1,-,ASSEGASSETQY
TRBV11-2,once,ASSLFPGDEKLF
TRBV10-1,-,ASSELADTGELF
TRBV11-2,-,ASSTLEGAGVEQY
TRBV10-1,-,ASSESGLNLSTEAF
TRBV11-2,-,ASSPGTVYEQY
TRBV4-3,-,ASSRRTGPDTQY
TRBV4-3,-,ASSQGNRDYEQY
TRBV2,-,ARNRRASGDTGELF
TRBV6-1,-,ASSEEVATMTSYEQY
TRBV6-1,-,ASSEVGGRIETQY
TRBV11-2,-,ASSLGPGDSYEQY
TRBV6-5,-,ASSPDSSYNEQF
TRBV5-6,-,ASSLEGGEQF
TRBV11-2,-,ASSLGSLNEQF
TRBV7-2,-,ASSLDLRGGNGYT
TRBV6-5,-,ASHINTEAF
TRBV7-9,-,ASSPKTGGQRNYNEQF
TRBV6-5,-,ASSPNGDEQY
TRBV19,-,ASSIASTGWGNTIY
TRBV11-2,-,ASSLVTGGGTQY
TRBV11-2,-,ASSSKMESGANVLT